The T cell receptor (beta chain) described here comes from a study of T cell responses to AZD1222 COVID-19 vaccine. As concerns this clone: Its antigen is currently unknown.

The CDR3 contains 14 residues. Trimming stripped 3 bases from V and 0 bases from J, with 6 bases between. Germline V gives CDR1 LNHDA, CDR2 SQIVND (reference sequence). Study-wide results and limits: Clonal diversity was possibly underestimated, and white British individuals and females predominated among donors.

Generated by immunoSEQ multiplex PCR, the TCRdb table keeps only in-frame clones and is missing some. In the table there are 120,000 or so clones, over 80% of which are singletons. Sequencing used peripheral blood, obtained on day 0 of AZD1222 vaccination. This clonotype originated in an adult in good health. The chain combines TRBV19 with TRBJ1-3; no clear D gene. CDR3 bases: TGTGCCAGTAGTATCGTCAGCTCTGGAAACACCATATATTTT. Protein sequence: CASSIVSSGNTIYF.